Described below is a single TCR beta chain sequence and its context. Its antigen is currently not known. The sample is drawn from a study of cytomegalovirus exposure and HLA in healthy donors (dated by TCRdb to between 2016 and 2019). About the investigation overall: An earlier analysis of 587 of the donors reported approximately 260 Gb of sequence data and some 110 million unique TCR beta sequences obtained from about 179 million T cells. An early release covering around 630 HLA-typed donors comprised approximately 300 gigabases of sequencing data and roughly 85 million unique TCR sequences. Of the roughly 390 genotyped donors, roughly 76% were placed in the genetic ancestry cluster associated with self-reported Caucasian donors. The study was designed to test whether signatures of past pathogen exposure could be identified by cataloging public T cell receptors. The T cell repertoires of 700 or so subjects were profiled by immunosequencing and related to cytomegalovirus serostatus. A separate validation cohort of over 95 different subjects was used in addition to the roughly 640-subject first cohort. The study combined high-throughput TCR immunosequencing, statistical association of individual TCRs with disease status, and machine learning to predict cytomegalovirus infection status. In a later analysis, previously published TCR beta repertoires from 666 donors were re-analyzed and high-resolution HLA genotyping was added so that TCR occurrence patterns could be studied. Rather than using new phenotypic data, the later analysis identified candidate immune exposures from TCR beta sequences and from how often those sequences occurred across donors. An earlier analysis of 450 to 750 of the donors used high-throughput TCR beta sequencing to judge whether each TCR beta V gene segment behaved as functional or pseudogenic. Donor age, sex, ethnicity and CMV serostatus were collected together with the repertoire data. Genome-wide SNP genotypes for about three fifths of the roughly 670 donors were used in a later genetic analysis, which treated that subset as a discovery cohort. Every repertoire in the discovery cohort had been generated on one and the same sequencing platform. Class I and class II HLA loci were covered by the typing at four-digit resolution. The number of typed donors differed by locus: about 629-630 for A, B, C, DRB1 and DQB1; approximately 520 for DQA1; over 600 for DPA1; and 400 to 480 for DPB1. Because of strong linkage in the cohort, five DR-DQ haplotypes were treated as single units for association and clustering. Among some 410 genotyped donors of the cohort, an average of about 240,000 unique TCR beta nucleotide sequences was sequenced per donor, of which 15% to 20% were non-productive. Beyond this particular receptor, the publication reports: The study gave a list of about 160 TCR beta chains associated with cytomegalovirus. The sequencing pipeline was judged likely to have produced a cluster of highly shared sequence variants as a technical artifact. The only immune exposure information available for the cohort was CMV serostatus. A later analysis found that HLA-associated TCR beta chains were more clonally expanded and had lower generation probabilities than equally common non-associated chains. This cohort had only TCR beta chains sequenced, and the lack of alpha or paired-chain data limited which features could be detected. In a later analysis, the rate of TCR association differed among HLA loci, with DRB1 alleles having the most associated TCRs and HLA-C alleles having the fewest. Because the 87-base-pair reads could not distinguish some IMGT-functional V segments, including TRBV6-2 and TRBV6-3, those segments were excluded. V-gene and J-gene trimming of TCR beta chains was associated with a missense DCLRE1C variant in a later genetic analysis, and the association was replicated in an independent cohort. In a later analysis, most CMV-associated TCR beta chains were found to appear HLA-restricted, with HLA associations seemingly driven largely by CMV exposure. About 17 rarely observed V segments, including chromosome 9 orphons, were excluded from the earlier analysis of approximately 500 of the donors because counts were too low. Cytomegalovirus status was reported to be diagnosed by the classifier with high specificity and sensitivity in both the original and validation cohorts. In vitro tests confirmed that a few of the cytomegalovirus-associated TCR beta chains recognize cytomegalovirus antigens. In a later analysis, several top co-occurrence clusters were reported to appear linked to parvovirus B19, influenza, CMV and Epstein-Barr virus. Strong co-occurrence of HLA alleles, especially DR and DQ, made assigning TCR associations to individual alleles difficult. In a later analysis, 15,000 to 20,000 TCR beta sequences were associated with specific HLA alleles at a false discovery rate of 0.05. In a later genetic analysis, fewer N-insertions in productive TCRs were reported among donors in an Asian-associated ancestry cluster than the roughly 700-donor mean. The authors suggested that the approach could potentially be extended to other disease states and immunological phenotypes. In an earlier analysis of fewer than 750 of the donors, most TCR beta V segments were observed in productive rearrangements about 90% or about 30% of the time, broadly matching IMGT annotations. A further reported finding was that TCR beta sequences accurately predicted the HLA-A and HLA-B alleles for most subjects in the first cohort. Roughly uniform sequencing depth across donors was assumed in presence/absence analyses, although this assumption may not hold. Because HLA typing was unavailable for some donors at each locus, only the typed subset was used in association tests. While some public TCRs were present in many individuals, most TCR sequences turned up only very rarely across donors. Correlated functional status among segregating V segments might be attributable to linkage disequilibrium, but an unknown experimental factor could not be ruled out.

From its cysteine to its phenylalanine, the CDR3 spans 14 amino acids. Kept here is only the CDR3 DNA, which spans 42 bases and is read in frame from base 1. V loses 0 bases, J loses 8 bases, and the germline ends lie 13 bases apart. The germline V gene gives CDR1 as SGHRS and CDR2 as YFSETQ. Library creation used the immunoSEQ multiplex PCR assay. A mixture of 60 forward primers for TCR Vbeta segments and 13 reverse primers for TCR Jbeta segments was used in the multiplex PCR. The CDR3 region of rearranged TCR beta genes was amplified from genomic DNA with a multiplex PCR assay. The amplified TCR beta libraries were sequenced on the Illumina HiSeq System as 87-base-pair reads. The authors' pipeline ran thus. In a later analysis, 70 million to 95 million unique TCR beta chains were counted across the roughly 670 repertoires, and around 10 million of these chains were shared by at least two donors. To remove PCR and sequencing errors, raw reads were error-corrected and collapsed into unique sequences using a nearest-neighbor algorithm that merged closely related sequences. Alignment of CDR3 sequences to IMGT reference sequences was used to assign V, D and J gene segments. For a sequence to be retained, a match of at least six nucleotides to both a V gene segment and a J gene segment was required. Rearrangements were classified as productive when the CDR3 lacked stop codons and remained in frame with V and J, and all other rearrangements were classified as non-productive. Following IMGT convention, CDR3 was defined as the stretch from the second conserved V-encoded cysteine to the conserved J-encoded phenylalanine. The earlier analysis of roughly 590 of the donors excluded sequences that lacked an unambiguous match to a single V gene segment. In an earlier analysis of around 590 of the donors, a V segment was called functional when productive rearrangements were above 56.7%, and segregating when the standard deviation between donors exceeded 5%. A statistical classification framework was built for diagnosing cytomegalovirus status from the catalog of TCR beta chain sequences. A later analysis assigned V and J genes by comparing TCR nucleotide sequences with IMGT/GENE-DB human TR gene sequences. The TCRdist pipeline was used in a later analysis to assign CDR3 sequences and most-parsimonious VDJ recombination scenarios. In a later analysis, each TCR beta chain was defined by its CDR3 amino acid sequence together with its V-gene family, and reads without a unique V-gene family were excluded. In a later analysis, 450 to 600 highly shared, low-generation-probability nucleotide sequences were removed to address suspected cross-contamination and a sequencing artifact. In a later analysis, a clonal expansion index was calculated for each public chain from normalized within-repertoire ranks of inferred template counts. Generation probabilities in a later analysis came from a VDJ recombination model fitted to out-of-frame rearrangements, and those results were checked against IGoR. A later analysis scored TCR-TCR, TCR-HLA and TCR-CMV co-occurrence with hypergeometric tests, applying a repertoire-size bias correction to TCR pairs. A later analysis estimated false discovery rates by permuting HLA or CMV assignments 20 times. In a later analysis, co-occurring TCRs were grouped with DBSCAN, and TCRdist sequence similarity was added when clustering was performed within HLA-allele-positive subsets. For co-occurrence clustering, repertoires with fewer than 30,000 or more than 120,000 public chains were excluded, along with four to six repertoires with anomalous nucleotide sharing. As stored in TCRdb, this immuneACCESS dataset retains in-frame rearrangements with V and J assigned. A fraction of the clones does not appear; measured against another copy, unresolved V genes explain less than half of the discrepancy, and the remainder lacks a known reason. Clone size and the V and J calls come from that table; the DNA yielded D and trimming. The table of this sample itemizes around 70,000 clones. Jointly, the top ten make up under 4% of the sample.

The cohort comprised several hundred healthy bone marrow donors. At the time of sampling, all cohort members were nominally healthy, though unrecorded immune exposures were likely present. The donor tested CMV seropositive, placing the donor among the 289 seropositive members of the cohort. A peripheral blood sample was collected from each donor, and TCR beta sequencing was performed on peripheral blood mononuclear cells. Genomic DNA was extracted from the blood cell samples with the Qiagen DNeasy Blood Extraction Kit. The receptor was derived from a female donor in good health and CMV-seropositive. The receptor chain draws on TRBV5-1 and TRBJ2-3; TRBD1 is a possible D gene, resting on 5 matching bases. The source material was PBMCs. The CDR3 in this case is CASSLGTQGSTQYF. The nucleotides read TGCGCCAGCAGCTTGGGTACCCAGGGTTCTACGCAGTATTTT.